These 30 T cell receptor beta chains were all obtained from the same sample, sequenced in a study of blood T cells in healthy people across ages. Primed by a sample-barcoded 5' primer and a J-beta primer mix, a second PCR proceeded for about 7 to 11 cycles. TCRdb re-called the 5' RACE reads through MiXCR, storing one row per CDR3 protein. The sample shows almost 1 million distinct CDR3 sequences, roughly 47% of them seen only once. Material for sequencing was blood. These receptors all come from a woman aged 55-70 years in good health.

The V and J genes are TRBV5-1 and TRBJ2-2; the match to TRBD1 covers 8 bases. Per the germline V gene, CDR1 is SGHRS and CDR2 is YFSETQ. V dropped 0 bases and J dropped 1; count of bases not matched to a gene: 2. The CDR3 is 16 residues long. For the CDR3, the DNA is TGCGCCAGCAGCTTGGGGGACAGGTGGAACACCGGGGAGCTGTTTTTT. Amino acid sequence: CASSLGDRWNTGELFF. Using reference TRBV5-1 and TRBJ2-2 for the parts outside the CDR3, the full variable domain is KAGVTQTPRYLIKTRGQQVTLSCSPISGHRSVSWYQQTPGQGLQFLFEYFSETQRNKGNFPGRFSGRQFSNSRSEMNVSTLELGDSALYLCASSLGDRWNTGELFFGEGSRLTVL.

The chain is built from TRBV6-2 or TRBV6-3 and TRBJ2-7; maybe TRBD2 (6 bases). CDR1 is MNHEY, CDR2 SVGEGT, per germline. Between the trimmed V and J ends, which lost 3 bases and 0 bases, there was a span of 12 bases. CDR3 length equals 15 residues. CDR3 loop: CASSYVGGPSYEQYF. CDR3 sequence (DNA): TGTGCCAGCAGTTATGTAGGAGGGCCCTCCTACGAGCAGTACTTC.

The CDR3: CASSVETAQETQYF. CDR3 in DNA: TGCGCCAGCAGCGTGGAAACAGCCCAAGAGACCCAGTACTTC. V is TRBV5-1 and J is TRBJ2-5; D is undetermined. This CDR3 comprises 14 residues. V lost 4 bases to trimming and J lost 1 base, with 11 bases between them. CDR1 SGHRS and CDR2 YFSETQ come from the germline V gene.

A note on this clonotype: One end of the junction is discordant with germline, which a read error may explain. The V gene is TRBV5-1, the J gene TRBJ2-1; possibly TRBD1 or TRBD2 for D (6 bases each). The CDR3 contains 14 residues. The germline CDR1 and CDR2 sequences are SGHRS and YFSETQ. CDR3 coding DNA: TGCGTCAGCAGCTATGGTCCGGGGGCGAATGAGCAGTTCTTC. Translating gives CVSSYGPGANEQFF.

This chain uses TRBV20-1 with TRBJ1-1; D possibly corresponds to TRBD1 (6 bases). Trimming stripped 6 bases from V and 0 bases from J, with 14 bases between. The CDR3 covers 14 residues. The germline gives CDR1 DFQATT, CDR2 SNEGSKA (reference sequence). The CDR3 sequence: CSATKGGVNTEAFF. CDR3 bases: TGCAGTGCCACTAAGGGGGGAGTGAACACTGAAGCTTTCTTT.

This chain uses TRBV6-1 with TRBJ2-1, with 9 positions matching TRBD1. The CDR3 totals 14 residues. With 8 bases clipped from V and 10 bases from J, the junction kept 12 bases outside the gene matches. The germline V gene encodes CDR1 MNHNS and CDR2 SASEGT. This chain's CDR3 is CASLGQGFLGEQFF. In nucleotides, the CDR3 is TGTGCCAGCCTGGGACAGGGATTCCTCGGAGAGCAGTTCTTC.

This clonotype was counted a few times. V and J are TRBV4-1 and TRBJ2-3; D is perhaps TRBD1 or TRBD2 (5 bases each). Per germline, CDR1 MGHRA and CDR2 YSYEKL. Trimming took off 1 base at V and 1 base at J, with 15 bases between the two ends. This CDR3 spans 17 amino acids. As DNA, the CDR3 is TGCGCCAGCAGCCAAGGATGGGGCTATAGCGGCACAGATACGCAGTATTTT. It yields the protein CASSQGWGYSGTDTQYF.

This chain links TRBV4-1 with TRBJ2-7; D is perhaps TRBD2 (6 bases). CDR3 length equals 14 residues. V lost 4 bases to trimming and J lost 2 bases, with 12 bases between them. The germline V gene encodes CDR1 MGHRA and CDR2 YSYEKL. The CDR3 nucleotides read TGCGCCAGCAGCCCGCTAACTAGCACCTACGAGCAGTACTTC. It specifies CASSPLTSTYEQYF.

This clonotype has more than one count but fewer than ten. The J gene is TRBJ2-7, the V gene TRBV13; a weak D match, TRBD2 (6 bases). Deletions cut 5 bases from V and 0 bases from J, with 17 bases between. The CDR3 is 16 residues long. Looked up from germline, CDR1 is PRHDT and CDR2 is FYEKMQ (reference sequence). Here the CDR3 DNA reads TGTGCCAGCAGCACAACCCGGTTGCGGGGCTCCTACGAGCAGTACTTC. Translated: CASSTTRLRGSYEQYF. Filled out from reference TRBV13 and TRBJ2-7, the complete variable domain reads AAGVIQSPRHLIKEKRETATLKCYPIPRHDTVYWYQQGPGQDPQFLISFYEKMQSDKGSIPDRFSAQQFSDYHSELNMSSLELGDSALYFCASSTTRLRGSYEQYFGPGTRLTVT.

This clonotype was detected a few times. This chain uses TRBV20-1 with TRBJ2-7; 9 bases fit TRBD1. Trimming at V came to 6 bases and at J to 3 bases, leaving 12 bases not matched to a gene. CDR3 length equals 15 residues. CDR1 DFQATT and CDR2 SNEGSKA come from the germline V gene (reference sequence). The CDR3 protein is CSAKGGTGNRYEQYF. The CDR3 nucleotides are TGCAGTGCAAAGGGGGGGACAGGGAATCGCTACGAGCAGTACTTC.

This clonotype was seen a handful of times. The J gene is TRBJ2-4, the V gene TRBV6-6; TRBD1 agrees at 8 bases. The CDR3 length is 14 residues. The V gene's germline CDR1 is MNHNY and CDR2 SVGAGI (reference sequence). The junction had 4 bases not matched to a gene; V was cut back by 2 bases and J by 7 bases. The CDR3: CASSYAGGVNIQYF. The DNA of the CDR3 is TGTGCCAGCAGTTACGCAGGGGGCGTGAACATTCAGTACTTC.

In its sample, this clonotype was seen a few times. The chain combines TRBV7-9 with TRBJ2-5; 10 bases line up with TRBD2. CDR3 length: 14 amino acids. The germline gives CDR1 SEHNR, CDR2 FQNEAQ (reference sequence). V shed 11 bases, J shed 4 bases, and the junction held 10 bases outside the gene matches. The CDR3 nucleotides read TGTGCCTCAAGAGGGGGGACTAGCGCAGAGACCCAGTACTTC. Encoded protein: CASRGGTSAETQYF.

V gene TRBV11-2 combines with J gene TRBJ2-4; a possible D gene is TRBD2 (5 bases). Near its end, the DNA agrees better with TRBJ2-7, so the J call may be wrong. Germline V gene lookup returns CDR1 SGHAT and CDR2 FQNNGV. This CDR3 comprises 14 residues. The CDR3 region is CASSLDRRVGEQYF. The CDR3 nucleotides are TGTGCCAGCAGCTTAGATCGGCGGGTGGGCGAGCAGTACTTC.

CDR3 amino acids: CASSYSPGKGEQYF. The CDR3, as DNA: TGTGCCAGCAGTTACTCGCCAGGGAAAGGCGAGCAGTACTTC. The chain has TRBV6-5 and TRBJ2-7, with a tentative D call TRBD1 (5 bases). Germline V gene data show CDR1 as MNHEY and CDR2 as SVGAGI. V gave up 0 bases and J gave up 6 bases, with 12 bases separating them. This CDR3 spans 14 amino acids.

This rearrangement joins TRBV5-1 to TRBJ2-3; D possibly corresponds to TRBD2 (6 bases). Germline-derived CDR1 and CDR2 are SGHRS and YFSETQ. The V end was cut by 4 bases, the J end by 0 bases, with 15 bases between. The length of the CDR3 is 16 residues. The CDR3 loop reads CASSANSGSSTDTQYF. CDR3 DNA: TGCGCCAGCAGCGCGAATAGCGGATCTAGCACAGATACGCAGTATTTT. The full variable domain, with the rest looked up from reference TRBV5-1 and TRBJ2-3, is KAGVTQTPRYLIKTRGQQVTLSCSPISGHRSVSWYQQTPGQGLQFLFEYFSETQRNKGNFPGRFSGRQFSNSRSEMNVSTLELGDSALYLCASSANSGSSTDTQYFGPGTRLTVL.

CDR3 sequence (DNA): TGCAGTGCCTATGGCCTAGGCGATGAGCAGTTCTTC. This gives the protein CSAYGLGDEQFF. V gene TRBV20-1 combines with J gene TRBJ2-1; D not resolved. The germline V gene encodes CDR1 DFQATT and CDR2 SNEGSKA (reference sequence). The CDR3 consists of 12 residues. The V end lost 6 bases, the J end lost 8 bases, and 14 bases lay between the germline ends.

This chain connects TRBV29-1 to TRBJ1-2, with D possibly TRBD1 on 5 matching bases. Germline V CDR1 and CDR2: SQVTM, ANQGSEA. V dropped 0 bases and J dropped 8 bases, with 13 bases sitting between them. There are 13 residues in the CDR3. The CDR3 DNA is TGCAGCGTTGAAGAAACCGGGTGGGGCGGCTACACCTTC. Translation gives CSVEETGWGGYTF.

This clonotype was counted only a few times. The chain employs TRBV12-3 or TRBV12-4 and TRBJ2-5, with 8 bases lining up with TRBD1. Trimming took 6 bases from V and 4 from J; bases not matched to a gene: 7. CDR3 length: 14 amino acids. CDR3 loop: CASSEGQVLETQYF. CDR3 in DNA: TGTGCCAGCAGCGAGGGACAGGTTCTAGAGACCCAGTACTTC.

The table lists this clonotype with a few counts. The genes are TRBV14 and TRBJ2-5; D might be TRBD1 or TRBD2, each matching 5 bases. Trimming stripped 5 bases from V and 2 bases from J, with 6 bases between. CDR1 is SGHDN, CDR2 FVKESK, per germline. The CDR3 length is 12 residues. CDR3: CASSWGQETQYF. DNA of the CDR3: TGTGCCAGCAGCTGGGGGCAAGAGACCCAGTACTTC.

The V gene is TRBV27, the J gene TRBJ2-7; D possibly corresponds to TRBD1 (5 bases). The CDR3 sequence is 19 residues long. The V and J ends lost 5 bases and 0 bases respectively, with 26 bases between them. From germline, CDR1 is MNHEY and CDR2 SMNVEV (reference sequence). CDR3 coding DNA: TGTGCCAGCAGTCGGTATAGGGGCCTTGCTCTGATTGCCTCCTACGAGCAGTACTTC. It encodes CASSRYRGLALIASYEQYF.

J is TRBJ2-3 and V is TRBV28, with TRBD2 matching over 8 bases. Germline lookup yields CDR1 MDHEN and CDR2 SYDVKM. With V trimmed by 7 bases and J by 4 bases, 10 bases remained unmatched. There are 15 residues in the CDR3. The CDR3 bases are TGTGCCAGCACCGGGCTAGCGGGTAACGCAGATACGCAGTATTTT. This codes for CASTGLAGNADTQYF.

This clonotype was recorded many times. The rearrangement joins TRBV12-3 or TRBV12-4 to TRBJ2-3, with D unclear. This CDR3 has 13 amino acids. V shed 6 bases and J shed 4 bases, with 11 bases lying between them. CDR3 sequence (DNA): TGTGCCAGCAGCCAGGCAGGTTCAGATACGCAGTATTTT. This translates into CASSQAGSDTQYF.

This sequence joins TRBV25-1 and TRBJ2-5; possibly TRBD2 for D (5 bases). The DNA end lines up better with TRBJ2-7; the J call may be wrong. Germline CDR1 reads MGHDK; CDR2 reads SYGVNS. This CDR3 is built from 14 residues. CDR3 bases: TGTGCCAGCAGTCCCCCCGGACTCTCTGGCGAGCAGTACTTC. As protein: CASSPPGLSGEQYF.

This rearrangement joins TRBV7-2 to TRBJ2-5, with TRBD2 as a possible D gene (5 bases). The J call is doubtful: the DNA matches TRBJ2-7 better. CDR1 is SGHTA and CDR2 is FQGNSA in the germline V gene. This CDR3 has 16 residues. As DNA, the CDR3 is TGTGCCAGCAGCTTAGGGGGAGTGGGGAGCGTGTACGAGCAGTACTTC. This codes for CASSLGGVGSVYEQYF.

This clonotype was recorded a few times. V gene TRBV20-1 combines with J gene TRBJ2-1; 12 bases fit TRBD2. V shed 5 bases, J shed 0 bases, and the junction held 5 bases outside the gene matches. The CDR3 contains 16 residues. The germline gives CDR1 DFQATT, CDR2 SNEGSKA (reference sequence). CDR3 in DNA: TGCAGTGCTCTGGGACTAGCGGGTAGCTCCTACAATGAGCAGTTCTTC. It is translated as CSALGLAGSSYNEQFF.

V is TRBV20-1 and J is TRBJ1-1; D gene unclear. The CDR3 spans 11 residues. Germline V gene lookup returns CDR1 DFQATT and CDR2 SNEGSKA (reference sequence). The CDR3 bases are TGCAGGCGATCAGGGAACACTGAAGCTTTCTTT. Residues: CRRSGNTEAFF.

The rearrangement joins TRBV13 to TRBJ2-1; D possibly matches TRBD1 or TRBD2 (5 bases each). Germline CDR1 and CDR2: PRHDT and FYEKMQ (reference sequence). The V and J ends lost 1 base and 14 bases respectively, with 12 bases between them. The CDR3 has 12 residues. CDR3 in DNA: TGTGCCAGCAGCTTAGAGGGGACCGGTGAGTTCTTC. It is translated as CASSLEGTGEFF.

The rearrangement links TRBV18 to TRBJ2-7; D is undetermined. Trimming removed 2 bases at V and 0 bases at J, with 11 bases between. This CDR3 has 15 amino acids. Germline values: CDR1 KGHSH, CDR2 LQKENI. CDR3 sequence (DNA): TGTGCCAGCTCACCATCTACGGTCAGCTCCTACGAGCAGTACTTC. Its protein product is CASSPSTVSSYEQYF.

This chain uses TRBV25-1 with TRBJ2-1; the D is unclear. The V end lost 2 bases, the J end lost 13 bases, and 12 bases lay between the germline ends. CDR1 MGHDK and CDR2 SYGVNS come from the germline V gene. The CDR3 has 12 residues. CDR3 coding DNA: TGTGCCAGCAGTGAAAATACCAGCATACAGTTCTTC. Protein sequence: CASSENTSIQFF.

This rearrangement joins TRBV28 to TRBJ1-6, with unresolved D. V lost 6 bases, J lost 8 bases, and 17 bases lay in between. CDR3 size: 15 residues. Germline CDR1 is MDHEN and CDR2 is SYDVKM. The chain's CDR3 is CASSPALGIDSPLHF. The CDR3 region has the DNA TGTGCCAGCAGCCCTGCTTTGGGGATAGATTCACCCCTCCACTTT.